Given below is one TCR beta chain in context. A few counts support this clonotype. Its antigen remains unidentified. The record has no base qualities; no much larger clone is one base away. These data originate in a study of early T cells in non-severe SARS-CoV-2 infection (dated by TCRdb to the early 2020s). Regarding the complete study: Bulk RNA from unsorted whole blood was used for TCR sequencing, so alpha and beta chains could not be paired. Beyond this particular receptor, the publication reports: VDJdb matching was skewed toward anti-spike CD8 responses and likely underestimated virus-specific expansions by missing private and CD4 specificities.

The protocol used for the library was 5' RACE. The listed sequencing device is NextSeq 500. In the TCR library protocol, unique molecular identifiers were attached to individual cDNA molecules to correct for PCR bias and sequencing error. TCR alpha and beta chains were both sequenced, and the abundances of alpha and beta sequences in each sample were closely correlated with each other. Turning to the authors' computational methods: Decombinator V4 was used to annotate the V gene, J gene and CDR3 of the TCR sequences. Expanded TCRs were defined as changing significantly between any two time points under a Poisson model with p below 0.0001. TCR abundances were normalised to the total number of TCRs sequenced in each sample and reported as counts per million. TRAV1-2 paired with TRAJ12, TRAJ20 or TRAJ33 defined MAIT TCRs, while TRAV10 paired with TRAJ18 defined iNKT TCRs. VDJdb, accessed on 1 November 2021, was searched for TCRs annotated for CMV, EBV and SARS-CoV-2, and TCRs annotated for more than one antigen were excluded. The public reads were run again by TCRdb, first through fastp at Q25 and then through MiXCR, and only productive beta chains were kept. Every distinct CDR3 protein forms one entry, paired with its most common genes and DNA. The V and J calls were determined by TCRdb, not by the authors. The sample table records tens of thousands of distinct CDR3 sequences; roughly 14% of these occur just once. Of the sample, 3% to 5% falls within the top ten clones.

The study was a case-control design nested within a healthcare worker cohort in London, UK, with weekly nasopharyngeal swab PCR tests and blood sampling. Healthcare workers were recruited between 23 and 31 March 2020, during the week of the UK lockdown, and were followed weekly for up to about 15 weeks. The CDR3, from cysteine to phenylalanine, totals 14 residues. The sequence is cut down to CDR3 DNA, 42 bases in frame from base 1. V is pared back by 7 bases and J by 0 bases, with 9 bases lying between the germline termini. From the germline V gene, CDR1 is SGHVS and CDR2 is FNYEAQ. The sample was whole blood, taken at baseline. This receptor chain uses TRBV7-6 and TRBJ2-2, and TRBD1 may be the D gene, going by 6 matching bases. The origin of this receptor is an adult who was a healthcare worker with PCR-confirmed SARS-CoV-2 infection or an uninfected control (not recorded which). The CDR3 protein: CASNAGANTGELFF. The nucleotides read TGTGCCAGCAACGCAGGGGCGAACACCGGGGAGCTGTTTTTT.